The 26 T cell receptor beta chains below all came from one sample that was sequenced in a study of blood T cell repertoires in COVID-19. Clones were read by immunoSEQ multiplex PCR, and TCRdb kept only the in-frame ones, dropping some. Here the sample spans 350,000 to 450,000 clones, about 87% being singletons. Sequenced sample: peripheral blood. Receptors originate from a woman aged 60 to 75 with COVID-19, enrolled during active disease.

The J gene is TRBJ2-5, the V gene TRBV7-9; 11 bases map to TRBD1. Germline CDR1 SEHNR, CDR2 FQNEAQ (reference sequence). The V and J ends lost 4 bases and 9 bases, in that order; junction bases with no gene match: 10. The CDR3 length is 15 residues. This chain's CDR3 is CASSSAGTGGRAQYF. The CDR3, as DNA: TGTGCCAGCAGCTCTGCCGGGACAGGGGGAAGGGCCCAGTACTTC.

The rearrangement links TRBV2 to TRBJ1-1; no clear D. The CDR3 consists of 15 residues. V lost 1 base, J lost 0 bases, and 9 bases lay in between. Germline V gene sequence: CDR1 SNHLY, CDR2 FYNNEI. CDR3 nucleotides: TGTGCCAGCAGTGAAGGGGCAGGCGTGAACACTGAAGCTTTCTTT. It is translated as CASSEGAGVNTEAFF.

This sequence joins TRBV5-1 and TRBJ1-1; D may be TRBD1 (5 bases). V was trimmed by 3 bases and J by 5 bases, leaving 8 bases between them. Germline V CDR1 and CDR2: SGHRS, YFSETQ. This CDR3 is 12 amino acids long. CDR3 DNA sequence: TGCGCCAGCAGCTACGGGGGAACTGAAGCTTTCTTT. Protein product: CASSYGGTEAFF.

The genes are TRBV28 and TRBJ2-7; 9 bases line up with TRBD1. The ends lost 5 bases at V and 1 base at J; junction bases unmatched: 9. In germline, CDR1 is MDHEN, CDR2 SYDVKM. The CDR3 is 16 residues long. CDR3 DNA: TGTGCCAGCAGTAACTCCGGGACAGGGAAATCCTACGAGCAGTACTTC. Its protein is CASSNSGTGKSYEQYF.

The chain is built from TRBV5-6 and TRBJ2-5; possible D gene TRBD2, 6 bases. The length of the CDR3 is 19 residues. The V and J ends lost 0 bases and 4 bases respectively, with 25 bases between them. Germline-derived CDR1 and CDR2 are SGHDT and YYEEEE. The CDR3 DNA is TGTGCCAGCAGCTTGGCCAAGGCGGGGAGACTAGTTCTGGCAGAGACCCAGTACTTC. Protein product: CASSLAKAGRLVLAETQYF.

The V gene is TRBV7-8, the J gene TRBJ1-1, with TRBD1 as a possible D gene (5 bases). Germline-derived CDR1 and CDR2 are SGHVS and FQNEAQ. V dropped 5 bases and J dropped 11 bases, with 18 bases sitting between them. The CDR3 covers 13 residues. This CDR3 is CASSPPPGPVAFF. The CDR3 DNA reads as TGTGCCAGCAGCCCCCCCCCAGGGCCGGTGGCTTTCTTT.

The V gene is TRBV9, the J gene TRBJ2-3; 7 nucleotides match TRBD2. Germline V gene lookup returns CDR1 SGDLS and CDR2 YYNGEE. With 2 bases clipped from V and 2 bases from J, the junction kept 5 bases outside the gene matches. The CDR3 has 15 residues. Here the CDR3 DNA reads TGTGCCAGCAGCGTCCGGGGGGTCTACACAGATACGCAGTATTTT. Protein sequence: CASSVRGVYTDTQYF.

The rearrangement joins TRBV7-9 to TRBJ1-5; D remains unclear. The germline V and J ends were trimmed by 5 bases and 0 bases, with 5 bases remaining between them. The germline V gene has CDR1 SEHNR and CDR2 FQNEAQ (reference sequence). There are 13 residues in the CDR3. CDR3 residues: CASSTYSNQPQHF. CDR3 nucleotide sequence: TGTGCCAGCAGCACATATAGCAATCAGCCCCAGCATTTT.

This chain joins TRBV12-3 or TRBV12-4 and TRBJ2-7; the D is unclear. The CDR3 is 13 amino acids. The germline V and J ends were trimmed by 2 bases and 3 bases, with 8 bases remaining between them. The CDR3 reads CASSLQRLYEQYF. Written as DNA, the CDR3 is TGTGCCAGCAGTTTACAAAGACTCTACGAGCAGTACTTC.

The rearrangement uses TRBV30 and TRBJ1-2; tentatively, D is TRBD1 (6 bases). This CDR3 contains 15 residues. Germline V lookup: CDR1 GTSNPN, CDR2 SVGIG (reference sequence). Trimming removed 0 bases from V and 0 bases from J, with 11 bases in between. CDR3: CAWSVGGASNYGYTF. The DNA of the CDR3 is TGTGCCTGGAGTGTCGGGGGGGCCTCTAACTATGGCTACACCTTC.

V and J are TRBV7-2 and TRBJ2-7, with D possibly being TRBD2 (6 bases). V was pared by 1 base and J by 0 bases, with 10 bases between. This CDR3 has 15 residues. The V gene's germline CDR1 is SGHTA and CDR2 FQGNSA. CDR3 sequence reads: CASSLGLAFSYEQYF. The CDR3 DNA follows: TGTGCCAGCAGCTTAGGGCTAGCGTTCTCCTACGAGCAGTACTTC. Full variable domain (missing parts from reference TRBV7-2 and TRBJ2-7): GAGVSQSPSNKVTEKGKDVELRCDPISGHTALYWYRQSLGQGLEFLIYFQGNSAPDKSGLPSDRFSAERTGGSVSTLTIQRTQQEDSAVYLCASSLGLAFSYEQYFGPGTRLTVT.

This chain joins TRBV5-1 and TRBJ1-6, with D possibly matching TRBD1 (6 bases). V dropped 0 bases and J dropped 9 bases, with 13 bases sitting between them. The CDR3 runs 15 residues. The germline V gene has CDR1 SGHRS and CDR2 YFSETQ. The CDR3: CASSLGNRDGSPLHF. DNA for the CDR3: TGCGCCAGCAGCTTGGGGAACAGGGACGGTTCACCCCTCCACTTT.

This clone was seen just once. V gene TRBV6-5 combines with J gene TRBJ1-1, with 7 nucleotides matching TRBD1. Looked up from germline, CDR1 is MNHEY and CDR2 is SVGAGI. The J segment lost 8 bases and the V segment lost 6 bases, leaving 6 bases of the junction unmatched. CDR3 length equals 12 residues. Here the CDR3 DNA reads TGTGCCAGCAGATTCCGGGACAGAGAAGCTTTCTTT. Protein sequence: CASRFRDREAFF.

V and J are TRBV27 and TRBJ2-7, with D perhaps TRBD2 (7 bases). Germline assignment: CDR1 MNHEY and CDR2 SMNVEV (reference sequence). CDR3 length: 14 amino acids. V was trimmed by 11 bases and J by 4 bases, leaving 21 bases between them. The CDR3 loop reads CAAKGGGPKYEQYF. CDR3 DNA sequence: TGTGCCGCGAAGGGGGGGGGCCCTAAATACGAGCAGTACTTC.

V and J are TRBV6-6 and TRBJ1-1, with D perhaps TRBD1 (6 bases). From germline, CDR1 is MNHNY and CDR2 SVGAGI (reference sequence). V lost 4 bases and J 4 bases, leaving 13 bases between the germline ends. The CDR3 spans 14 residues. This chain's CDR3 is CASSFHREGTEAFF. The DNA of the CDR3 is TGTGCCAGCAGTTTCCACAGGGAGGGCACTGAAGCTTTCTTT.

There are a few counts of this clone. The chain has TRBV4-2 and TRBJ1-1; D gene ambiguous. The length of the CDR3 is 14 residues. V lost 1 base, J lost 1 base, and 7 bases lay in between. From germline, CDR1 is LGHNA and CDR2 YNFKEQ. CDR3 sequence (DNA): TGTGCCAGCAGCCAAGTTGGAGAGAACACTGAAGCTTTCTTT. Encoded protein: CASSQVGENTEAFF.

This chain uses TRBV4-2 with TRBJ2-5, with D possibly TRBD2 on 7 matching bases. Trimming took 1 base from V and 2 from J, leaving 14 bases between them. This CDR3 has 16 residues. Germline V CDR1 and CDR2: LGHNA, YNFKEQ. The CDR3 region is CASSQVGEGGQETQYF. The CDR3 DNA reads as TGTGCCAGCAGCCAAGTCGGAGAGGGGGGGCAAGAGACCCAGTACTTC.

J is TRBJ1-4 and V is TRBV7-9; a weak D match, TRBD1 (6 bases). The CDR3 spans 13 residues. Germline loops: CDR1 SEHNR, CDR2 FQNEAQ (reference sequence). The V end lost 5 bases, the J end lost 5 bases, and 9 bases lay between the germline ends. DNA of the CDR3: TGTGCCAGCAGCCTCCAGGGGAATGAAAAACTGTTTTTT. It yields the protein CASSLQGNEKLFF.

The V and J genes are TRBV2 and TRBJ2-2; 8 bases are a match to TRBD2. The CDR3 has 15 amino acids. V lost 7 bases and J lost 3; bases outside the gene matches: 7. The germline CDR1 and CDR2 sequences are SNHLY and FYNNEI. The CDR3: CASTLAGRDTGELFF. The CDR3 DNA reads as TGTGCCAGCACCTTAGCGGGGAGAGACACCGGGGAGCTGTTTTTT.

V is TRBV18 and J is TRBJ2-3; 10 bases fit TRBD2. CDR1 and CDR2 from the germline V gene are KGHSH and LQKENI. The CDR3 length is 20 residues. J was trimmed by 0 bases and V by 2 bases; bases with no gene match: 14. As DNA, the CDR3 is TGTGCCAGCTCACCAAGGATAGCGGGGGGATTCGTGTCGAGCACAGATACGCAGTATTTT. Translated, it gives CASSPRIAGGFVSSTDTQYF.

V gene TRBV10-3 combines with J gene TRBJ2-1, with 9 nucleotides matching TRBD2. The CDR3 runs 16 residues. Germline V CDR1 and CDR2: ENHRY, SYGVKD. With V trimmed by 7 bases and J by 8 bases, 15 bases remained unmatched. DNA of the CDR3: TGTGCCATCACTAGGGTTAAGGCGGGGGGGCGAGATGAGCAGTTCTTC. It specifies CAITRVKAGGRDEQFF.

CDR3 sequence (DNA): TGTGCCAGCAGCTCGACAGGCTACGAGCAGTACTTC. Amino acids: CASSSTGYEQYF. The chain couples TRBV7-2 to TRBJ2-7, with D possibly matching TRBD1 (6 bases). The CDR3 runs to 12 residues. The germline V and J ends were trimmed by 4 bases and 3 bases, with 7 bases remaining between them. Germline CDR1 and CDR2: SGHTA and FQGNSA.

The J gene is TRBJ2-2, the V gene TRBV10-3, with a tentative D call TRBD1 (6 bases). The CDR3 is 15 amino acids. With 0 bases removed from V and 3 bases from J, the gap between germline ends came to 8 bases. Germline values: CDR1 ENHRY, CDR2 SYGVKD. The CDR3 loop is CAISESRGYTGELFF. The CDR3 DNA follows: TGTGCCATCAGTGAGTCGAGGGGGTACACCGGGGAGCTGTTTTTT.

The CDR3 region is CASSLENRAEAFF. In nucleotides, the CDR3 is TGTGCCAGCAGCTTAGAGAACAGGGCTGAAGCTTTCTTT. The V and J genes are TRBV7-3 and TRBJ1-1; maybe TRBD1 (6 bases). CDR1 SGHTA and CDR2 FQGTGA come from the germline V gene. CDR3 size: 13 residues. Deletions cut 2 bases from V and 6 bases from J, with 10 bases between.

The chain joins TRBV3-1 (or the pseudogene TRBV3-2) to TRBJ2-7; TRBD1 agrees at 10 bases. Germline-derived CDR1 and CDR2 are LGHDT and YNNKEL (reference sequence). V gave up 3 bases and J gave up 2 bases; unmatched junction bases: 4. The CDR3 extends over 15 amino acids. CDR3 nucleotides: TGTGCCAGCAGCCAGGGACAGGGGCGACCCTACGAGCAGTACTTC. Protein: CASSQGQGRPYEQYF.

The chain employs TRBV18 and TRBJ1-1, with no clear D. Germline CDR1 and CDR2: KGHSH and LQKENI. With 5 bases removed from V and 3 bases from J, the gap between germline ends came to 16 bases. The CDR3 loop spans 15 amino acids. The CDR3 coding sequence is TGTGCCAGCTCAGGGTTGGCAGGAAAGGACACTGAAGCTTTCTTT. Amino acid sequence: CASSGLAGKDTEAFF. The variable domain in full, with the rest retrieved from reference TRBV18 and TRBJ1-1, is NAGVMQNPRHLVRRRGQEARLRCSPMKGHSHVYWYRQLPEEGLKFMVYLQKENIIDESGMPKERFSAEFPKEGPSILRIQQVVRGDSAAYFCASSGLAGKDTEAFFGQGTRLTVV.